Each of the 5 T cell receptor beta chains below was sequenced from the same sample in a study of blood T cell repertoires in COVID-19. Method: immunoSEQ multiplex PCR; TCRdb's copy keeps in-frame clones and lacks some. The sample holds under 250,000 clones, about 80% seen once. Sample: peripheral blood. The receptor set was obtained from a woman aged 60 to 75 with acute or convalescent COVID-19.

The chain uses TRBV4-2 and TRBJ2-1; no clear D gene. Germline CDR1 and CDR2: LGHNA and YNFKEQ. The CDR3 has 20 residues. V gave up 1 base and J gave up 0 bases, with 22 bases separating them. The CDR3 nucleotides read TGTGCCAGCAGCCAAGTTGGAACAAGTGACCGAGCGAGCTCCTACAATGAGCAGTTCTTC. Protein sequence: CASSQVGTSDRASSYNEQFF.

To note about this clone: The same CDR3 is also encoded by other DNA sequences in this sample. The chain couples TRBV9 to TRBJ2-7; 8 nucleotides agree with TRBD1. Looked up from germline, CDR1 is SGDLS and CDR2 is YYNGEE. The CDR3 is 14 residues long. Unmatched junction bases numbered 7, after V lost 4 bases and J lost 4 bases. The CDR3 protein is CASSPGQGAYEQYF. In DNA, the CDR3 is TGTGCCAGCAGCCCGGGGCAGGGGGCTTACGAGCAGTACTTC.

This chain joins TRBV11-2 and TRBJ1-1, with 11 positions matching TRBD1. Losses at the gene ends were 4 bases for V and 1 base for J; bases not matched to a gene: 2. The CDR3 length is 15 residues. Germline V gene lookup returns CDR1 SGHAT and CDR2 FQNNGV. The CDR3 here is CASSWGTGGNTEAFF. The CDR3 DNA follows: TGTGCCAGCAGCTGGGGGACAGGGGGGAACACTGAAGCTTTCTTT.

The V gene is TRBV4-1, the J gene TRBJ1-1; 7 bases agree with TRBD1. The CDR3 loop spans 16 amino acids. Trimming removed 4 bases from V and 1 base from J; junction bases left unmatched: 9. Germline values: CDR1 MGHRA, CDR2 YSYEKL. The CDR3 loop is CASSLHSGTANTEAFF. CDR3 DNA: TGCGCCAGCAGCCTTCATTCCGGGACAGCGAACACTGAAGCTTTCTTT.

The chain has TRBV19 and TRBJ1-1; a possible D gene is TRBD1 (6 bases). CDR3 length: 15 residues. Trimming removed 6 bases at V and 0 bases at J, with 14 bases between. The germline gives CDR1 LNHDA, CDR2 SQIVND (reference sequence). Here the CDR3 reads CASREDSHMNTEAFF. The CDR3 nucleotides are TGTGCCAGTAGGGAGGACAGCCACATGAACACTGAAGCTTTCTTT.